Below are 10 T cell receptor beta chains sequenced from a single sample in a study of T cell changes during pregnancy in multiple sclerosis. The data were produced by immunoSEQ multiplex PCR, yet TCRdb's version contains in-frame clones alone and is incomplete. The top ten clones hold 0.37% of a sample with under 60,000 clones, 92% of them seen once. Sequences were derived from CD4+ T cells from peripheral blood mononuclear cells, sampled in the second trimester of pregnancy. These receptors all come from a female donor in good health, enrolled as a control in a pregnancy study.

This clone was seen once. DNA of the CDR3: TGTGCCAGCTCACCACCCCCCGACACGACCCAGTACTTC. Its protein is CASSPPPDTTQYF. The rearrangement uses TRBV18 and TRBJ2-5; unclear D gene. This CDR3 region has 13 residues. Germline V gives CDR1 KGHSH, CDR2 LQKENI. Trimming took off 0 bases at V and 7 bases at J, with 9 bases between the two ends.

The CDR3: CASSLGQGGYTEAFF. The CDR3, as DNA: TGTGCCAGTAGCCTCGGACAGGGAGGATACACTGAAGCTTTCTTT. The rearrangement uses TRBV19 and TRBJ1-1; the match to TRBD1 covers 8 bases. The germline V gene has CDR1 LNHDA and CDR2 SQIVND (reference sequence). V lost 6 bases, J lost 3 bases, and 9 bases stayed unmatched. The CDR3 totals 15 residues. Based on the CDR3 plus reference TRBV19 and TRBJ1-1, the full variable domain is DGGITQSPKYLFRKEGQNVTLSCEQNLNHDAMYWYRQDPGQGLRLIYYSQIVNDFQKGDIAEGYSVSREKKESFPLTVTSAQKNPTAFYLCASSLGQGGYTEAFFGQGTRLTVV.

This clone was detected only once. This rearrangement joins TRBV27 to TRBJ2-7; D is unclear. Germline V CDR1 and CDR2: MNHEY, SMNVEV (reference sequence). V was cut by 6 bases and J by 4 bases, with 10 bases left in between. The CDR3 extends over 12 amino acids. The CDR3 sequence: CASRDWSYEQYF. CDR3 coding DNA: TGTGCCAGCAGGGATTGGAGTTACGAGCAGTACTTC.

The CDR3 spells CAGHSGVGTEAFF. Here the CDR3 DNA reads TGTGCCGGTCATTCGGGGGTCGGGACTGAAGCTTTCTTT. This sequence joins TRBV30 and TRBJ1-1, with a possible D match to TRBD1 (5 bases). This CDR3 has 13 amino acids. Trimming left V 8 bases short and J 5 bases short, with 18 bases between. Per germline, CDR1 GTSNPN and CDR2 SVGIG (reference sequence).

The V and J genes are TRBV5-5 and TRBJ2-1; 8 bases map to TRBD2. Germline lookup yields CDR1 SGHKS and CDR2 YYEKEE (reference sequence). CDR3 length: 16 amino acids. V lost 3 bases and J lost 1; bases outside the gene matches: 6. CDR3 bases: TGTGCCAGCAGCTGGGGAGCGGGGGTGTCCTACAATGAGCAGTTCTTC. Encoded protein: CASSWGAGVSYNEQFF.

The chain carries TRBV19 and TRBJ1-5; 8 bases agree with TRBD1. Trimming at V came to 3 bases and at J to 11 bases, leaving 12 bases not matched to a gene. Germline CDR1 is LNHDA and CDR2 is SQIVND (reference sequence). The CDR3 has 15 amino acids. CDR3 in DNA: TGTGCCAGTAGTATTGGTCAGGGGGCAGGGGGGTCCCAGCATTTT. As protein: CASSIGQGAGGSQHF.

This chain connects TRBV9 to TRBJ2-2, with D perhaps TRBD1 (6 bases). Trimming removed 4 bases at V and 1 base at J, with 14 bases between. From germline, CDR1 is SGDLS and CDR2 YYNGEE. This CDR3 contains 16 residues. The CDR3 sequence is CASSPIGGENTGELFF. DNA for the CDR3: TGTGCCAGCAGCCCCATAGGGGGTGAGAACACCGGGGAGCTGTTTTTT.

The J gene is TRBJ1-2, the V gene TRBV6-5; 11 bases map to TRBD1. The V segment lost 6 bases and the J segment 8 bases; nucleotides outside the gene matches: 8. Germline CDR1 and CDR2: MNHEY and SVGAGI. CDR3 length: 14 amino acids. CDR3 DNA: TGTGCCAGCAGCCGTGGACAGGGGGCGGGAGGCTACACCTTC. Its translation: CASSRGQGAGGYTF.

This chain joins TRBV11-2 and TRBJ1-2; TRBD1 is a possible D gene (5 bases). The CDR3 is 13 residues long. The V gene's germline CDR1 is SGHAT and CDR2 FQNNGV. V was cut by 1 base and J by 3 bases, with 6 bases left in between. The CDR3 loop is CASSLAGDYGYTF. CDR3 sequence (DNA): TGTGCCAGCAGCTTAGCGGGGGACTATGGCTACACCTTC.

The rearrangement links TRBV5-1 to TRBJ1-2; D is uncertain. V gave up 0 bases and J gave up 2 bases, with 8 bases separating them. The germline gives CDR1 SGHRS, CDR2 YFSETQ. The CDR3 covers 14 residues. CDR3 nucleotides: TGCGCCAGCAGCTTGGAATTGACAAACTATGGCTACACCTTC. Its protein product is CASSLELTNYGYTF.